Below, 3 T cell receptor beta chains from the same sample are listed, as sequenced in a study of blood T cell repertoires in COVID-19. Generated by immunoSEQ multiplex PCR, the TCRdb table keeps only in-frame clones and is missing some. This repertoire shows under 250,000 clones, approximately 83% found once; its top ten account for approximately 4%. Sequences were obtained from PBMCs or T cells enriched from blood (not recorded which). Receptors were obtained from a woman aged 40 to 50 who had been exposed to COVID-19.

This sequence joins TRBV20-1 and TRBJ1-5, with a possible D match to TRBD1 (6 bases). Trimming took off 3 bases at V and 0 bases at J, with 21 bases between the two ends. The V gene's germline CDR1 is DFQATT and CDR2 SNEGSKA (reference sequence). The CDR3 spans 18 residues. CDR3 sequence reads: CSASSTLQDSGSNQPQHF. Here the CDR3 DNA reads TGCAGTGCTAGTTCAACCCTCCAGGACAGCGGTAGCAATCAGCCCCAGCATTTT.

The V and J genes are TRBV27 and TRBJ2-7; D is perhaps TRBD2 (5 bases). The CDR3 has 13 amino acids. Germline lookup yields CDR1 MNHEY and CDR2 SMNVEV (reference sequence). V lost 3 bases and J lost 1, with 7 bases in between. For the CDR3, the DNA is TGTGCCAGCAGTTTCGGGATTTCCTACGAGCAGTACTTC. This codes for CASSFGISYEQYF.

The chain has TRBV28 and TRBJ1-6; D remains unclear. The V end was cut by 2 bases, the J end by 13 bases, with 9 bases between. There are 12 residues in the CDR3. Germline-derived CDR1 and CDR2 are MDHEN and SYDVKM. The CDR3 loop reads CASSLPQRPLHF. In nucleotides, the CDR3 is TGTGCCAGCAGTTTACCACAACGCCCCCTCCACTTT. The whole variable domain, filled in from reference TRBV28 and TRBJ1-6, reads DVKVTQSSRYLVKRTGEKVFLECVQDMDHENMFWYRQDPGLGLRLIYFSYDVKMKEKGDIPEGYSVSREKKERFSLILESASTNQTSMYLCASSLPQRPLHFGNGTRLTVT.